This TCR beta chain was identified during a study of T cell responses to AZD1222 COVID-19 vaccine. Sequenced by immunoSEQ multiplex PCR; TCRdb stores in-frame clones only, minus some. Among 85,000 to 100,000 clones listed, 80% to 90% were seen once. Study-level findings and limits: Among those given AZD1222, only five or six were seropositive at baseline. Clonal diversity may have been underestimated, and the donors were mostly white British, with more females than males. Spike-specific TCR repertoires showed rising breadth and depth after two AZD1222 doses.

The CDR3 is made up of 13 amino acids. CDR1 and CDR2 from the germline V gene are SGHRS and YFSETQ. V was shortened by 6 bases and J by 5 bases, with 14 bases between the two germline ends. On this clone itself: Its antigen is not known.

This clonotype originated in an adult in good health. The rearrangement links TRBV5-1 to TRBJ1-1; D is perhaps TRBD1 (6 bases). Sequencing was performed on peripheral blood, taken on day 0 of AZD1222 vaccination. The CDR3 loop is CASTLGGRTEAFF. The DNA for the CDR3 is TGCGCCAGCACCCTGGGGGGGCGGACTGAAGCTTTCTTT.